The 20 T cell receptor beta chains reported below all come from one sample, sequenced in a study of T cells in Graves' hyperthyroidism and ophthalmopathy. Amplified regions were TCR beta CDR3 sequences from RNA transcripts. First-round RT-PCR targeting the TCR CDR3 was performed with the HTBI primer set. Each CDR3 protein gets one entry after TCRdb re-called the multiplex PCR reads with MiXCR. This sample yields around 620,000 distinct CDR3 sequences, of which around 45% are seen a single time; 15% to 20% belongs to the top ten. Sequencing was carried out using peripheral blood or thyroid tissue (not recorded which). These receptors came from an adult woman with Graves' disease, either hyperthyroidism or ophthalmopathy (not recorded which).

This sequence joins TRBV19 and TRBJ1-1; D uncertain. CDR3 length: 13 amino acids. Germline CDR1 reads LNHDA; CDR2 reads SQIVND (reference sequence). The ends were cut back, 7 bases at V and 1 base at J, with 10 bases in the middle. As DNA, the CDR3 is TGTGCCAGTAAAATAACGGGGAACACTGAAGCTTTCTTT. It translates to CASKITGNTEAFF.

The gene calls are TRBV7-9 and TRBJ1-4; D unresolved. The CDR3 covers 16 residues. Looked up from germline, CDR1 is SEHNR and CDR2 is FQNEAQ (reference sequence). Between the trimmed V and J ends, which lost 1 base and 1 base, there was a span of 10 bases. The CDR3 is CASSLGRSGTNEKLFF. For the CDR3, the DNA is TGTGCCAGCAGCTTAGGCCGGTCAGGAACTAATGAAAAACTGTTTTTT.

The V gene is TRBV30, the J gene TRBJ1-6; D unclear. The germline V gene has CDR1 GTSNPN and CDR2 SVGIG (reference sequence). This CDR3 contains 13 residues. The DNA of the CDR3 is TGTGCTATACAGCTATCACCTTATTCACCCCTCCACTTT. This translates into CAIQLSPYSPLHF.

This clonotype was counted ten times or more. The chain uses TRBV7-2 and TRBJ2-5; 8 bases map to TRBD2. CDR3 size: 15 residues. V lost 6 bases and J lost 5; bases outside the gene matches: 11. Germline CDR1 SGHTA, CDR2 FQGNSA. CDR3 sequence reads: CASSRTSGEGETQYF. In DNA form, the CDR3 reads TGTGCCAGCAGTCGTACTAGCGGTGAGGGCGAGACCCAGTACTTC.

In its sample, this clonotype was seen many times. The junction differs from germline at one of its ends, possibly a read error. The V gene is TRBV27, the J gene TRBJ1-1; D is undetermined. Germline-derived CDR1 and CDR2 are MNHEY and SMNVEV (reference sequence). The CDR3 extends over 13 amino acids. This chain's CDR3 is CASKEGLKTEAFF. CDR3 sequence (DNA): TGTGCCAGCAAGGAGGGCTTGAAGACTGAAGCTTTCTTT.

This chain uses TRBV5-5 with TRBJ1-2; no reliable D call. CDR3 length: 14 residues. V was clipped by 3 bases and J by 10 bases, with 19 bases between them. Germline-derived CDR1 and CDR2 are SGHKS and YYEKEE (reference sequence). The DNA of the CDR3 is TGTGCCAGCAGCTCAATAGCGGGTTCCTACGACTACACCTTC. Translated, it gives CASSSIAGSYDYTF.

The J gene is TRBJ1-4, the V gene TRBV4-1, with unresolved D. Trimming cost V 0 bases and J 2 bases, with 10 bases left between them. From germline, CDR1 is MGHRA and CDR2 YSYEKL. The length of the CDR3 is 16 residues. The CDR3 DNA sequence: TGCGCCAGCAGCCAAGAATCGTGGGAGACTAATGAAAAACTGTTTTTT. Amino acids: CASSQESWETNEKLFF.

The rearrangement uses TRBV19 and TRBJ1-2; D call uncertain. Trimming shortened V by 8 bases and J by 1 base, and 11 bases separated the two germline ends. The CDR3 is made up of 13 amino acids. CDR1 LNHDA and CDR2 SQIVND come from the germline V gene (reference sequence). The CDR3 loop reads CASDSLSNYGYTF. In DNA, the CDR3 is TGTGCCAGTGATAGCCTTAGTAACTATGGCTACACCTTC.

This chain uses TRBV2 with TRBJ1-5; D gene ambiguous. Germline loops: CDR1 SNHLY, CDR2 FYNNEI. V lost 5 bases to trimming and J lost 4 bases, with 9 bases between them. This CDR3 spans 13 amino acids. The CDR3, as DNA: TGTGCCAGCAGTAAGACCGGAAATCAGCCCCAGCATTTT. It specifies CASSKTGNQPQHF.

In its sample, this clonotype was seen many times. The genes are TRBV7-8 and TRBJ1-4, with D unclear. In germline, CDR1 is SGHVS, CDR2 FQNEAQ. The V end lost 1 base, the J end lost 2 bases, and 5 bases lay between the germline ends. The CDR3 has 14 residues. CDR3: CASSLGGTNEKLFF. The CDR3 DNA follows: TGTGCCAGCAGCTTAGGAGGGACTAATGAAAAACTGTTTTTT.

This clonotype has a handful of counts. The V and J genes are TRBV7-9 and TRBJ1-1; D gene unclear. Trimming removed 3 bases from V and 9 bases from J, with 14 bases in between. In germline, CDR1 is SEHNR, CDR2 FQNEAQ (reference sequence). This CDR3 is 13 amino acids long. The CDR3 protein is CASSLVSVVKAFF. In nucleotides, the CDR3 is TGTGCCAGCAGCTTGGTCAGTGTTGTGAAAGCTTTCTTT.

The J gene is TRBJ2-5, the V gene TRBV20-1; possibly TRBD1 for D (7 bases). Looked up from germline, CDR1 is DFQATT and CDR2 is SNEGSKA (reference sequence). CDR3 length: 15 residues. The V and J ends lost 3 bases and 4 bases respectively, with 18 bases between them. CDR3 DNA: TGCAGTGCTAGTCGGGCAGGGGGGAAGCGAGAGACCCAGTACTTC. Its protein product is CSASRAGGKRETQYF.

The sample holds many counts of this clonotype. At one end the junction does not follow the germline gene, possibly because of a read error. The CDR3 spells CASTLRGRGIDVPEAFF. The CDR3 coding sequence is TGCGCCAGCACCTTGAGGGGCAGGGGGATTGATGTACCTGAAGCTTTCTTT. V and J are TRBV5-1 and TRBJ1-1; 7 positions agree with TRBD1. There are 17 residues in the CDR3. Germline loops: CDR1 SGHRS, CDR2 YFSETQ.

The table lists this clonotype with many counts. V and J are TRBV10-3 and TRBJ2-3, with D unresolved. Germline V gene lookup returns CDR1 ENHRY and CDR2 SYGVKD. V was clipped by 8 bases and J by 5 bases, with 8 bases between them. CDR3 length: 11 amino acids. This chain's CDR3 is CAISARDTQYF. In nucleotides, the CDR3 is TGTGCCATCTCGGCCAGAGATACGCAGTATTTT.

This clonotype was counted many times. V gene TRBV10-2 combines with J gene TRBJ1-1; D gene uncertain. The CDR3 totals 12 residues. With 8 bases removed from V and 4 bases from J, the gap between germline ends came to 11 bases. Germline CDR1 and CDR2: WSHSY and SAAADI. The DNA for the CDR3 is TGCGCCAGCGGCTCCGCGGGCACTGAAGCTTTCTTT. Translating gives CASGSAGTEAFF.

This clonotype was picked up many times. The chain is built from TRBV9 and TRBJ2-7; D might be TRBD2 (5 bases). Per the germline V gene, CDR1 is SGDLS and CDR2 is YYNGEE. The germline V and J ends were trimmed by 0 bases and 6 bases, with 10 bases remaining between them. The CDR3 consists of 13 residues. The CDR3 region is CASSVAYGGEQYF. The CDR3 nucleotides are TGTGCCAGCAGCGTAGCCTACGGAGGCGAGCAGTACTTC.

This clonotype was observed at least ten times. At one end, the junction sequence differs from germline, possibly due to a read error. This chain joins TRBV7-9 and TRBJ2-7; D ambiguous. The CDR3 covers 13 residues. The germline V gene has CDR1 SEHNR and CDR2 FQNEAQ (reference sequence). CDR3 protein: CASSTSRSYEQYF. As DNA, the CDR3 is TGCGCCAGCAGTACGAGTAGATCCTACGAGCAGTACTTC. The full variable domain, completed using reference TRBV7-9 and TRBJ2-7, is DTGVSQNPRHKITKRGQNVTFRCDPISEHNRLYWYRQTLGQGPEFLTYFQNEAQLEKSRLLSDRFSAERPKGSFSTLEIQRTEQGDSAMYLCASSTSRSYEQYFGPGTRLTVT.

This clonotype was seen more than once but under ten times. This rearrangement joins TRBV7-2 to TRBJ2-2; D is unresolved. The length of the CDR3 is 14 residues. With 2 bases removed from V and 5 bases from J, the gap between germline ends came to 9 bases. Per the germline V gene, CDR1 is SGHTA and CDR2 is FQGNSA. The CDR3 reads CASSLSTATGELFF. The CDR3 DNA reads as TGTGCCAGCAGCTTATCTACCGCTACCGGGGAGCTGTTTTTT.

This clonotype was picked up a small number of times. J is TRBJ1-5 and V is TRBV28, with D possibly TRBD1 on 6 matching bases. The V end was cut by 8 bases, the J end by 5 bases, with 13 bases between. The germline V gene encodes CDR1 MDHEN and CDR2 SYDVKM. This CDR3 comprises 13 residues. CDR3 amino acids: CASQWTEDQPQHF. CDR3 in DNA: TGTGCCAGCCAATGGACAGAAGATCAGCCCCAGCATTTT. Using reference TRBV28 and TRBJ1-5 for the parts outside the CDR3, the full variable domain is DVKVTQSSRYLVKRTGEKVFLECVQDMDHENMFWYRQDPGLGLRLIYFSYDVKMKEKGDIPEGYSVSREKKERFSLILESASTNQTSMYLCASQWTEDQPQHFGDGTRLSIL.

This clonotype was seen ten or more times. The V gene is TRBV7-8, the J gene TRBJ1-2; perhaps TRBD1 as D (6 bases). CDR3 length equals 14 residues. CDR1 SGHVS and CDR2 FQNEAQ come from the germline V gene. V was shortened by 6 bases and J by 5 bases, with 16 bases between the two germline ends. The CDR3 is CASRPWGAKYGYTF. CDR3 coding DNA: TGTGCCAGCAGGCCGTGGGGGGCGAAGTATGGCTACACCTTC.